These 24 T cell receptor beta chains were sequenced from one sample in a study of neurological immune-mediated disorders. TCRdb called the 5' RACE reads again in MiXCR, with one record for every CDR3 protein. The table has 30,000 or so distinct CDR3 sequences, roughly 14% seen once; the top ten hold 27%. The sequenced material came from PBMCs. These receptor sequences come from a man aged 70 or older in good health.

This clonotype was recorded at least ten times. The chain combines TRBV5-5 with TRBJ2-7, with a tentative D call TRBD2 (7 bases). Deletions cut 4 bases from V and 3 bases from J, with 17 bases between. The germline CDR1 and CDR2 sequences are SGHKS and YYEKEE (reference sequence). CDR3 size: 15 residues. CDR3 protein: CASSRQRGAGYEQYF. CDR3 sequence (DNA): TGTGCCAGCAGCCGTCAACGGGGGGCGGGCTACGAGCAGTACTTC.

This clonotype is large. V usage is TRBV5-4 and J usage is TRBJ2-3; D not certain. The germline CDR1 and CDR2 sequences are SGHNT and YYREEE (reference sequence). Trimming took off 0 bases at V and 4 bases at J, with 9 bases between the two ends. This CDR3 is 14 amino acids long. The CDR3: CASSLAPTADTQYF. The CDR3 DNA sequence: TGTGCCAGCAGCTTGGCACCAACGGCAGATACGCAGTATTTT.

The table lists this clonotype with many counts. The rearrangement uses TRBV6-2 or TRBV6-3 and TRBJ1-5; TRBD1 aligns across 9 bases. Germline trimming cut 2 bases from V and 4 bases from J; bases unmatched to any gene: 6. CDR3 length equals 16 residues. Germline V lookup: CDR1 MNHEY, CDR2 SVGEGT. CDR3 region: CASSYEPGQGNQPQHF. CDR3 coding DNA: TGTGCCAGCAGTTACGAGCCGGGACAGGGAAATCAGCCCCAGCATTTT.

This clonotype has at least ten counts. The V gene is TRBV10-2, the J gene TRBJ1-2; D is unresolved. The germline CDR1 and CDR2 sequences are WSHSY and SAAADI. V was cut by 3 bases and J by 3 bases, with 8 bases left in between. The CDR3 runs 13 residues. The CDR3 bases are TGCGCCAGCAGTGATATAGAAGACTATGGCTACACCTTC. As protein: CASSDIEDYGYTF.

DNA for the CDR3: TGTGCCAGTAGTATGAGAGCCTTTGCTTTCCTCGCGAACACCGGGGAGCTGTTTTTT. Amino acids: CASSMRAFAFLANTGELFF. V usage is TRBV19 and J usage is TRBJ2-2; D gene unclear. From germline, CDR1 is LNHDA and CDR2 SQIVND (reference sequence). Trimming left V 3 bases short and J 0 bases short, with 20 bases between. The CDR3 has 19 amino acids.

This clonotype has at least ten counts. The genes are TRBV5-1 and TRBJ2-2; 9 nucleotides align to TRBD1. The J segment lost 5 bases and the V segment lost 7 bases, leaving 3 bases of the junction unmatched. This CDR3 region has 13 residues. Germline CDR1 reads SGHRS; CDR2 reads YFSETQ. The DNA for the CDR3 is TGCGCCAGCGAGACAGGGGGGACCGGGGAGCTGTTTTTT. Its translation is CASETGGTGELFF.

Many counts were recorded for this clonotype. The CDR3, as DNA: TGTGCCAGCAGCCCCATCATAGGACAGCCCCAGCATTTT. It codes for CASSPIIGQPQHF. The J gene is TRBJ1-5, the V gene TRBV7-2; D remains ambiguous. Per germline, CDR1 SGHTA and CDR2 FQGNSA. This CDR3 region has 13 residues. V lost 5 bases, J lost 7 bases, and 12 bases lay in between.

Many counts were recorded for this clonotype. The chain carries TRBV12-3 or TRBV12-4 and TRBJ1-1; D may be TRBD1 (5 bases). CDR3 length: 15 residues. V was trimmed by 0 bases and J by 4 bases, leaving 12 bases between them. The CDR3 bases are TGTGCCAGCAGTTTAGCGGACCCAAGGGGCACTGAAGCTTTCTTT. Its protein is CASSLADPRGTEAFF.

This clonotype was observed many times. This chain joins TRBV12-3 or TRBV12-4 and TRBJ1-3; D might be TRBD1 (5 bases). Trimming removed 8 bases from V and 1 base from J, with 9 bases in between. This CDR3 has 13 amino acids. The CDR3 DNA reads TGTGCCAGCCGGGGGAGGTCTGGAAACACCATATATTTT. It translates to CASRGRSGNTIYF.

This clonotype was seen many times. V usage is TRBV7-8 and J usage is TRBJ1-5; unclear D gene. The CDR3 runs 17 residues. Germline V gene lookup returns CDR1 SGHVS and CDR2 FQNEAQ. Trimming shortened V by 2 bases and J by 1 base, and 15 bases separated the two germline ends. In DNA form, the CDR3 reads TGTGCCAGCAGCTTATACACAGTCGGGTTGAGCAATCAGCCCCAGCATTTT. Its protein is CASSLYTVGLSNQPQHF.

The table lists this clonotype with many counts. The rearrangement uses TRBV20-1 and TRBJ2-2, with 16 bases fitting TRBD2. V trimming: 6 bases; J trimming: 3 bases; junction bases outside the gene matches: 7. The germline gives CDR1 DFQATT, CDR2 SNEGSKA (reference sequence). The CDR3 is made up of 17 amino acids. CDR3 in amino acids: CSATGLAGGRDTGELFF. As DNA, the CDR3 is TGCAGTGCCACGGGACTAGCGGGGGGGCGGGACACCGGGGAGCTGTTTTTT.

This clonotype was seen at least ten times. This chain links TRBV6-5 with TRBJ2-1; no clear D gene. CDR3 length equals 12 residues. Trimming stripped 6 bases from V and 8 bases from J, with 11 bases between. Germline lookup yields CDR1 MNHEY and CDR2 SVGAGI. CDR3 sequence (DNA): TGTGCCAGCAGGCGAGGTGGGGATGAGCAGTTCTTC. It yields the protein CASRRGGDEQFF.

This clonotype occurred many times. The chain joins TRBV12-3 or TRBV12-4 to TRBJ1-1; no definite D call. This CDR3 region has 17 residues. Trimming left V 5 bases short and J 3 bases short, with 22 bases between. CDR3 nucleotides: TGTGCCAGCAGTCTCCTTGCGGCTTGGGGAACTGACACTGAAGCTTTCTTT. Its protein is CASSLLAAWGTDTEAFF.

This clonotype was observed a few times. This sequence joins TRBV5-1 and TRBJ2-1; possibly TRBD2 for D (5 bases). Germline assignment: CDR1 SGHRS and CDR2 YFSETQ. The ends were cut back, 0 bases at V and 1 base at J, with 8 bases in the middle. The CDR3 extends over 15 amino acids. CDR3 in amino acids: CASSLDPGSYNEQFF. DNA for the CDR3: TGCGCCAGCAGCTTGGATCCGGGGTCCTACAATGAGCAGTTCTTC.

The chain uses TRBV5-1 and TRBJ2-3, with D perhaps matching TRBD2 (6 bases). Trimming shortened V by 3 bases and J by 2 bases, and 25 bases separated the two germline ends. The CDR3 has 19 residues. From germline, CDR1 is SGHRS and CDR2 YFSETQ. For the CDR3, the DNA is TGCGCCAGCAGCTCCAGCCTCGACAGCCCGGGACTCTCCACAGATACGCAGTATTTT. It encodes CASSSSLDSPGLSTDTQYF.

This clonotype occurred many times. The chain recombines TRBV20-1 with TRBJ2-4; 11 bases are shared with TRBD2. The V segment lost 0 bases and the J segment 4 bases; nucleotides outside the gene matches: 5. There are 16 residues in the CDR3. Germline V lookup: CDR1 DFQATT, CDR2 SNEGSKA (reference sequence). CDR3 in amino acids: CSARDPSGGQKNIQYF. For the CDR3, the DNA is TGCAGTGCTAGAGATCCTAGCGGGGGGCAAAAAAACATTCAGTACTTC.

Many counts were recorded for this clonotype. V gene TRBV20-1 combines with J gene TRBJ1-1; no clear D. CDR3 length: 15 residues. In germline, CDR1 is DFQATT, CDR2 SNEGSKA (reference sequence). V shed 6 bases and J shed 0 bases, with 17 bases lying between them. The CDR3 spells CSANILRAMNTEAFF. The CDR3 DNA reads as TGCAGTGCCAACATCTTGAGGGCGATGAACACTGAAGCTTTCTTT.

This clonotype showed up many times. The chain has TRBV7-9 and TRBJ2-3; D is possibly TRBD1 or TRBD2 (6 bases each). The V gene lost 5 bases and the J gene lost 2 bases, with 11 bases spanning the gap. CDR3 length equals 14 residues. Germline assignment: CDR1 SEHNR and CDR2 FQNEAQ (reference sequence). CDR3 loop: CASSPGALTDTQYF. The CDR3 coding sequence is TGTGCCAGCAGCCCGGGGGCCCTCACAGATACGCAGTATTTT.

This clonotype was counted ten times or more. The J gene is TRBJ2-7, the V gene TRBV20-1; D is uncertain. The CDR3 spans 13 residues. V was clipped by 0 bases and J by 6 bases, with 12 bases between them. Germline V gene lookup returns CDR1 DFQATT and CDR2 SNEGSKA (reference sequence). CDR3 loop: CSARDPVWGEQYF. The CDR3, as DNA: TGCAGTGCTAGAGATCCGGTCTGGGGCGAGCAGTACTTC.

This clonotype was seen at least ten times. V and J are TRBV28 and TRBJ2-7, with 12 bases aligning to TRBD1. J was trimmed by 7 bases and V by 5 bases; bases with no gene match: 9. This CDR3 region has 15 residues. Germline CDR1 reads MDHEN; CDR2 reads SYDVKM. The CDR3 region has the DNA TGTGCCAGCAGTCAACCGGGACAGGGGGCTGGGGAGCAGTACTTC. Translation: CASSQPGQGAGEQYF.

The chain links TRBV4-2 to TRBJ2-3, with 8 bases matching TRBD2. Germline V gene lookup returns CDR1 LGHNA and CDR2 YNFKEQ. The CDR3 consists of 15 residues. After removal of 2 bases from V and 3 bases from J, the junction contained 4 bases not matched to a gene. CDR3 in DNA: TGTGCCAGCAGCCAATTCAGCGGGGGAACAGATACGCAGTATTTT. This sequence encodes CASSQFSGGTDTQYF.

Here the CDR3 reads CASDLGQETQYF. CDR3 coding DNA: TGTGCCAGCGACCTGGGCCAAGAGACCCAGTACTTC. V is TRBV2 and J is TRBJ2-5, with D unclear. The germline V gene has CDR1 SNHLY and CDR2 FYNNEI. V was pared by 8 bases and J by 1 base, with 8 bases between. There are 12 residues in the CDR3.

This clonotype appeared many times. The rearrangement joins TRBV18 to TRBJ1-1, with D unclear. In germline, CDR1 is KGHSH, CDR2 LQKENI. The CDR3 totals 13 residues. V was pared by 2 bases and J by 5 bases, with 9 bases between. The CDR3 coding sequence is TGTGCCAGCTCACCAACCACGGGGACTGAAGCTTTCTTT. Translating it yields CASSPTTGTEAFF. Full variable domain (rest looked up from reference TRBV18 and TRBJ1-1): NAGVMQNPRHLVRRRGQEARLRCSPMKGHSHVYWYRQLPEEGLKFMVYLQKENIIDESGMPKERFSAEFPKEGPSILRIQQVVRGDSAAYFCASSPTTGTEAFFGQGTRLTVV.

This clonotype was seen at least ten times. The J gene is TRBJ2-7, the V gene TRBV20-1, with 9 bases aligning to TRBD1. Germline loops: CDR1 DFQATT, CDR2 SNEGSKA (reference sequence). Trimming cost V 3 bases and J 3 bases; bases outside gene matches: 12. The CDR3 extends over 16 amino acids. The CDR3 loop is CSASRAGDRAVYEQYF. CDR3 nucleotide sequence: TGCAGTGCTAGTAGGGCCGGGGACAGGGCCGTCTACGAGCAGTACTTC.